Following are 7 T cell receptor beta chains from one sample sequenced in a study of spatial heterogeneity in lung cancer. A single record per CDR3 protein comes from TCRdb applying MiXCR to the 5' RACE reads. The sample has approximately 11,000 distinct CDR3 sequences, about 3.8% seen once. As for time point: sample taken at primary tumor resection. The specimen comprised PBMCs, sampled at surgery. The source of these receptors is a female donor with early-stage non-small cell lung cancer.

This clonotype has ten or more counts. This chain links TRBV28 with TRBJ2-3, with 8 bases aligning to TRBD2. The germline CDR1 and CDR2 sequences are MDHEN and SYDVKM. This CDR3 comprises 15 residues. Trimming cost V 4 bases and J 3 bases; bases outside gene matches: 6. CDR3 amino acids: CASSSPAGGTDTQYF. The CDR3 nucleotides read TGTGCCAGCAGTTCTCCGGCGGGAGGAACAGATACGCAGTATTTT.

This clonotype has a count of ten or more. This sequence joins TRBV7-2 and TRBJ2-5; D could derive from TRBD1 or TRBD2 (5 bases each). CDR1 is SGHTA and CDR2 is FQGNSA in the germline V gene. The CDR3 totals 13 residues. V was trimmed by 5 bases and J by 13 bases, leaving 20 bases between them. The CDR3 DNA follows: TGTGCCAGCAGCCCGGGGACCGTCCAACGAAGGTACTTC. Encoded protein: CASSPGTVQRRYF. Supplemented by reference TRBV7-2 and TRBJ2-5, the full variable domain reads GAGVSQSPSNKVTEKGKDVELRCDPISGHTALYWYRQSLGQGLEFLIYFQGNSAPDKSGLPSDRFSAERTGGSVSTLTIQRTQQEDSAVYLCASSPGTVQRRYFGPGTRLLVL.

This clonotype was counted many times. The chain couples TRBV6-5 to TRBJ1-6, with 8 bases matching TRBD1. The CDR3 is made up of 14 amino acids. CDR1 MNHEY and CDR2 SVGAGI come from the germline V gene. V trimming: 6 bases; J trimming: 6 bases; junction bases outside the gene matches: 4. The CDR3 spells CASSRQGPNSPLHF. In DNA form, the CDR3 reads TGTGCCAGCAGCCGACAGGGGCCTAATTCACCCCTCCACTTT.

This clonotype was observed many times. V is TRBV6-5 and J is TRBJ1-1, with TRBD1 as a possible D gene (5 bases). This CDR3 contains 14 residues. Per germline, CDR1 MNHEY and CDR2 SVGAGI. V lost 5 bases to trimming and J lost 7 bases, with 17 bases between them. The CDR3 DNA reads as TGTGCCAGCAGTCACTATACTCAAGGGGATGAAGCTTTCTTT. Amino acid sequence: CASSHYTQGDEAFF.

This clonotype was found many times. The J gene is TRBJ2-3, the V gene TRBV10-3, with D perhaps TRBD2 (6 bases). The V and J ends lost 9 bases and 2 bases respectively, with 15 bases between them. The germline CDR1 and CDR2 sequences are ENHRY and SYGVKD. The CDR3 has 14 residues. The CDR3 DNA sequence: TGTGCCATAAATAATGGGGGGACCACAGATACGCAGTATTTT. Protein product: CAINNGGTTDTQYF.

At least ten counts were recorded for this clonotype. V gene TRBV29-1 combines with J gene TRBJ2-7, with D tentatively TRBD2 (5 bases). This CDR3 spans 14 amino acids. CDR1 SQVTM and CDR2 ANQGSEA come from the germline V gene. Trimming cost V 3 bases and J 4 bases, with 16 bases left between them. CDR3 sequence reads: CSVDLRGHGYEQYF. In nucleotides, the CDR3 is TGCAGCGTTGACTTACGGGGTCATGGGTACGAGCAGTACTTC.

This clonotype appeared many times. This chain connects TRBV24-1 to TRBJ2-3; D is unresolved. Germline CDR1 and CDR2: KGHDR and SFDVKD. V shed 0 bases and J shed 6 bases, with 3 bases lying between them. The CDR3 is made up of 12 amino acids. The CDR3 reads CATSDLADTQYF. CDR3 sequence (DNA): TGTGCCACCAGTGATTTGGCGGATACGCAGTATTTT.